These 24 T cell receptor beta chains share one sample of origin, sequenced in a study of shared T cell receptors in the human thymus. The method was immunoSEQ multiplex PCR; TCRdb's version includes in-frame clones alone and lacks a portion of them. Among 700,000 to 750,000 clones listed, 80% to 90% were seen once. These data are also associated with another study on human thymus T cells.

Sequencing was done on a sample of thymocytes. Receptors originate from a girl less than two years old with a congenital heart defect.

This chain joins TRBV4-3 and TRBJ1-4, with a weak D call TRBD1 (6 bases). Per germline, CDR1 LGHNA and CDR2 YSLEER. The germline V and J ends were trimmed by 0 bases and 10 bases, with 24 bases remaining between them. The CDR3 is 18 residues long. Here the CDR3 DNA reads TGCGCCAGCAGCCAAGAGCGGGGGCTGGATCTTGGACTAGTAAAACTGTTTTTT. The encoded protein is CASSQERGLDLGLVKLFF.

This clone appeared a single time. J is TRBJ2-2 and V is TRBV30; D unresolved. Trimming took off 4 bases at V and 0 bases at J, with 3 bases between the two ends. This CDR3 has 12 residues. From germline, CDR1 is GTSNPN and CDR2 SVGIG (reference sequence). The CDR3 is CAWTANTGELFF. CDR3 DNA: TGTGCCTGGACAGCGAACACCGGGGAGCTGTTTTTT. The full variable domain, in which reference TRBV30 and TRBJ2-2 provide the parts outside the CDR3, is SQTIHQWPATLVQPVGSPLSLECTVEGTSNPNLYWYRQAAGRGLQLLFYSVGIGQISSEVPQNLSASRPQDRQFILSSKKLLLSDSGFYLCAWTANTGELFFGEGSRLTVL.

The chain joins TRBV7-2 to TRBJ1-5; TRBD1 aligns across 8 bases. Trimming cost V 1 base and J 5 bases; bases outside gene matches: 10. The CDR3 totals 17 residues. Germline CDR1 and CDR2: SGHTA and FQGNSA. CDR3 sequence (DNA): TGTGCCAGCAGCTTAGAAAGCGTCCAGGGGGCAGATCAGCCCCAGCATTTT. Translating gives CASSLESVQGADQPQHF.

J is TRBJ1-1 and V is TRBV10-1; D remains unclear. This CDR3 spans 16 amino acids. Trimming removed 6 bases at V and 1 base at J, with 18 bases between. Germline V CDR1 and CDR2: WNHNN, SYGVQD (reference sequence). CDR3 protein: CASSPVRRTKNTEAFF. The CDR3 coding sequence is TGCGCCAGCAGCCCCGTCCGGCGGACTAAGAACACTGAAGCTTTCTTT.

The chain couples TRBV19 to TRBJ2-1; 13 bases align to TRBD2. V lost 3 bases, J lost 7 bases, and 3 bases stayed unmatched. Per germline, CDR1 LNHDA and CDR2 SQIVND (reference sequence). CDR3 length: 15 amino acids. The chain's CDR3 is CASSITSGGANEQFF. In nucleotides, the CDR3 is TGTGCCAGTAGTATTACTAGCGGGGGGGCGAATGAGCAGTTCTTC. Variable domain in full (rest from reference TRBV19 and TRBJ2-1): DGGITQSPKYLFRKEGQNVTLSCEQNLNHDAMYWYRQDPGQGLRLIYYSQIVNDFQKGDIAEGYSVSREKKESFPLTVTSAQKNPTAFYLCASSITSGGANEQFFGPGTRLTVL.

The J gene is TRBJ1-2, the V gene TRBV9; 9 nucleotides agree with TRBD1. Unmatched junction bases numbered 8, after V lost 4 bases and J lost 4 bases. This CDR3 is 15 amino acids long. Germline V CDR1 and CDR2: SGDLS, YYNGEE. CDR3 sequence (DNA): TGTGCCAGCAGCCCTAAAGCGGGACAGGGCTATGGCTACACCTTC. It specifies CASSPKAGQGYGYTF.

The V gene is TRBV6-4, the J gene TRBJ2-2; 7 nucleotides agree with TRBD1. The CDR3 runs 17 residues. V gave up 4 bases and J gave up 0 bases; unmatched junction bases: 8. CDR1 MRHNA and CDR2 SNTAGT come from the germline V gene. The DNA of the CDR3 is TGTGCCAGCAGTGGCAACAAGGGGGCAACGAACACCGGGGAGCTGTTTTTT. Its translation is CASSGNKGATNTGELFF.

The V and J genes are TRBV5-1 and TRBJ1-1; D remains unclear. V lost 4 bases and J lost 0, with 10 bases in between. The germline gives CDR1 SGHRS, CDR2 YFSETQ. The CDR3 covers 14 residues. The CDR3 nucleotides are TGCGCCAGCAGCCCTCTTAGAATGAACACTGAAGCTTTCTTT. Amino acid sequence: CASSPLRMNTEAFF. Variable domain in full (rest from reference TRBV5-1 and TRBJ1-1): KAGVTQTPRYLIKTRGQQVTLSCSPISGHRSVSWYQQTPGQGLQFLFEYFSETQRNKGNFPGRFSGRQFSNSRSEMNVSTLELGDSALYLCASSPLRMNTEAFFGQGTRLTVV.

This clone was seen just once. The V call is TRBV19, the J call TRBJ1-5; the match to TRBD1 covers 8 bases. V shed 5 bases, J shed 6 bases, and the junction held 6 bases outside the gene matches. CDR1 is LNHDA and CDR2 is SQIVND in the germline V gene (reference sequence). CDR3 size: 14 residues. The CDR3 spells CASSPTDRVQPQHF. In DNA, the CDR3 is TGTGCCAGTAGTCCCACGGACAGGGTTCAGCCCCAGCATTTT.

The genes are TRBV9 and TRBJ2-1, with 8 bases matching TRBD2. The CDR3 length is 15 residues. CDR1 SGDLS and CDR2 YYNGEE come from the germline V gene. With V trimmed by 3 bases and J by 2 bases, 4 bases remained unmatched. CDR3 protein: CASSGLGGAYNEQFF. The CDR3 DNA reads TGTGCCAGCAGCGGTCTCGGGGGGGCCTACAATGAGCAGTTCTTC. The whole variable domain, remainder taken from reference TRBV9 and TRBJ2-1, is DSGVTQTPKHLITATGQRVTLRCSPRSGDLSVYWYQQSLDQGLQFLIQYYNGEERAKGNILERFSAQQFPDLHSELNLSSLELGDSALYFCASSGLGGAYNEQFFGPGTRLTVL.

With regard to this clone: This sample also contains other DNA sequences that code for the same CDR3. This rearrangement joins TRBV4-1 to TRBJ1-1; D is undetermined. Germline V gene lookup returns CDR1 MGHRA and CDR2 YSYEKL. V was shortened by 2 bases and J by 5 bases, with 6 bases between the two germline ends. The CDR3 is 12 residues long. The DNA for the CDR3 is TGCGCCAGCAGCCAACGGGGTACTGAAGCTTTCTTT. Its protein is CASSQRGTEAFF.

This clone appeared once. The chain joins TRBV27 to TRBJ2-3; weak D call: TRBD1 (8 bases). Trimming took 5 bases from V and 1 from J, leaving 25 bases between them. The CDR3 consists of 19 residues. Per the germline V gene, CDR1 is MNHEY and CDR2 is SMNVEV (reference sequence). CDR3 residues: CASSPDPSNRGRGTDTQYF. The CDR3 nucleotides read TGTGCCAGCAGTCCCGACCCCTCTAACAGGGGGAGGGGCACAGATACGCAGTATTTT.

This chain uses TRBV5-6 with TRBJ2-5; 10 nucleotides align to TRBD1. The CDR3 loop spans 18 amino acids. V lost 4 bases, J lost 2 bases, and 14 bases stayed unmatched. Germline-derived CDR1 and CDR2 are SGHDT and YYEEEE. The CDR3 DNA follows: TGTGCCAGCAGCCCACCGCCCGGGACAGGGGACCTTCAAGAGACCCAGTACTTC. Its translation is CASSPPPGTGDLQETQYF.

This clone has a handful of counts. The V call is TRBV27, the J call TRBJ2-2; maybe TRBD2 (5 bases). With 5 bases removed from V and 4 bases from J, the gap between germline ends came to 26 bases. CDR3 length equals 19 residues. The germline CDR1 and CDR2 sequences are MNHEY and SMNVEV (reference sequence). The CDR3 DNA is TGTGCCAGCAGTCTCCAACCTACCGAGGGTCACTACGGCACCGGGGAGCTGTTTTTT. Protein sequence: CASSLQPTEGHYGTGELFF.

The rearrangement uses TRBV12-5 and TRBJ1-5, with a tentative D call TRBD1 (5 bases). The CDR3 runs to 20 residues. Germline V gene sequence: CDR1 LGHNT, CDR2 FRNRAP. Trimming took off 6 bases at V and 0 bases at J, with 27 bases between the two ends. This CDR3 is CASGSEGGSARGYSNQPQHF. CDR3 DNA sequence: TGTGCTAGTGGATCGGAGGGCGGGTCCGCGAGGGGTTATAGCAATCAGCCCCAGCATTTT.

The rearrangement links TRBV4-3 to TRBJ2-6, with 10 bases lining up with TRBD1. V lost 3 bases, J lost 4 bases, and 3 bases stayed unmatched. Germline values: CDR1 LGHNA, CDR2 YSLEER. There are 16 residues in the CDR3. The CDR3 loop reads CASSQGQGPGANVLTF. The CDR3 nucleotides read TGCGCCAGCAGCCAGGGACAGGGGCCCGGGGCCAACGTCCTGACTTTC.

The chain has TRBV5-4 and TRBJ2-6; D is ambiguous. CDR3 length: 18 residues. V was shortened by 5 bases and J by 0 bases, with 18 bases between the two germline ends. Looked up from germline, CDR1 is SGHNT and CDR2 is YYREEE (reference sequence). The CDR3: CASSNWAVGYSGANVLTF. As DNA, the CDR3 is TGTGCCAGCAGTAACTGGGCTGTGGGCTACTCTGGGGCCAACGTCCTGACTTTC.

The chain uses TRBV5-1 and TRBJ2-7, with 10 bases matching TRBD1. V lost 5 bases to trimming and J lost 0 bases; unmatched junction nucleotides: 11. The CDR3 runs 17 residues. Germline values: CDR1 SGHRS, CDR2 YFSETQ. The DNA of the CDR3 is TGCGCCAGCAGACCGGGACAGGGGCTTAGGCGCTCCTACGAGCAGTACTTC. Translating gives CASRPGQGLRRSYEQYF.

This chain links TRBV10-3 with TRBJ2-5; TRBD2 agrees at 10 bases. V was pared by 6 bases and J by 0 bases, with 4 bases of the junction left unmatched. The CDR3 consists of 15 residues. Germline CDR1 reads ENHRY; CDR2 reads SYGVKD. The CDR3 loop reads CAIRAGLADQETQYF. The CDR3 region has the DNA TGTGCCATCAGGGCAGGACTAGCGGACCAAGAGACCCAGTACTTC.

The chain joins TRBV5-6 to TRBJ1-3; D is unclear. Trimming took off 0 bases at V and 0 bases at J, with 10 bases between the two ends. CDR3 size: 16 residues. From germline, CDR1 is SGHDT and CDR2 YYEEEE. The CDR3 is CASSLGDSRSGNTIYF. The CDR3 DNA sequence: TGTGCCAGCAGCTTGGGCGACTCTCGCTCTGGAAACACCATATATTTT.

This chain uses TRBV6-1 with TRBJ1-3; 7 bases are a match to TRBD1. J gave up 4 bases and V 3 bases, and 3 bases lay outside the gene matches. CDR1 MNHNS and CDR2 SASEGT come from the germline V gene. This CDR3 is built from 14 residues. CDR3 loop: CASSEWDRGNTIYF. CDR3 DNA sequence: TGTGCCAGCAGTGAGTGGGACAGAGGAAACACCATATATTTT.

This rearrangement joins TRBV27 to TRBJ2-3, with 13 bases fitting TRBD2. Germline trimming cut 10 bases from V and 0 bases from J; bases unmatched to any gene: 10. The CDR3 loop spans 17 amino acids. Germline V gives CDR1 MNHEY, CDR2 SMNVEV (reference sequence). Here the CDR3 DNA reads TGTGCCATCAAGACTAGCGGGGGGTCGTCTAGCACAGATACGCAGTATTTT. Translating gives CAIKTSGGSSSTDTQYF.

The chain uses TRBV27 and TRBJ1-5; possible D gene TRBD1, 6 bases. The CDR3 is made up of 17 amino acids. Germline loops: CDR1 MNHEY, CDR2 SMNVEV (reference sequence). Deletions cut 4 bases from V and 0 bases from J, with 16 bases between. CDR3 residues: CASSSDRRPFSNQPQHF. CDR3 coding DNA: TGTGCCAGCAGTTCCGACAGGAGACCCTTTAGCAATCAGCCCCAGCATTTT.

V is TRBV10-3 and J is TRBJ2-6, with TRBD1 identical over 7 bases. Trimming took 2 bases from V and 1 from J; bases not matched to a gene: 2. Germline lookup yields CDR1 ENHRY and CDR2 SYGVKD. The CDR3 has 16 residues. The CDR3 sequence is CAISEAGGSGANVLTF. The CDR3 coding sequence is TGTGCCATCAGTGAGGCAGGGGGTTCTGGGGCCAACGTCCTGACTTTC.